The clone carrying this T cell receptor (beta chain) was seen more than once but under ten times. TCRdb re-called the RT-PCR reads with MiXCR, one entry per CDR3 protein. Of over 200,000 distinct CDR3 sequences listed, roughly 38% are singletons. The data were obtained in a study of patients and donors after allogeneic stem cell transplantation. The CDR3 runs to 13 residues. V was trimmed by 0 bases and J by 7 bases, leaving 6 bases between them. The germline CDR1 and CDR2 sequences are MGHRA and YSYEKL. V usage is TRBV4-1 and J usage is TRBJ1-4, with no clear D. The sequence derives from a human donor who was either an allogeneic HSCT recipient or a stem cell or donor lymphocyte infusion donor (not recorded which). It is not recorded whose cells these are; they may come from a transplant donor. Sequencing input: blood, either unsorted or a sorted T cell fraction (not recorded which). CDR3 sequence reads: CASSQDNREKLFF. CDR3 nucleotides: TGCGCCAGCAGCCAAGATAATCGTGAAAAACTGTTTTTT.